Following are 30 T cell receptor beta chains from one sample sequenced in a study of blood T cell repertoires in COVID-19. Libraries were prepared by immunoSEQ multiplex PCR; TCRdb keeps only in-frame clonotypes and omits some of them. The sample includes about 92,000 clones, approximately 90% of them seen just once. Input material: peripheral blood. Receptors originate from an older woman with COVID-19, enrolled during active disease.

V usage is TRBV11-2 and J usage is TRBJ1-1, with D perhaps matching TRBD1 (6 bases). CDR1 is SGHAT and CDR2 is FQNNGV in the germline V gene. With 4 bases removed from V and 4 bases from J, the gap between germline ends came to 16 bases. This CDR3 contains 15 residues. The CDR3 sequence is CASSYVGGSITEAFF. The CDR3 DNA reads TGTGCCAGCAGCTACGTAGGGGGATCGATCACTGAAGCTTTCTTT.

This chain uses TRBV23-1 with TRBJ2-2; weak D call: TRBD1 (5 bases). TRBV23-1 is classed as an ORF, of uncertain function. V lost 3 bases, J lost 0 bases, and 11 bases lay in between. The CDR3 length is 16 residues. The DNA of the CDR3 is TGCGCCAGCAGTCAGGTCAGGGTCGCGAACACCGGGGAGCTGTTTTTT. Its protein is CASSQVRVANTGELFF.

Comments on this clone: One junction end does not reproduce the germline sequence, and a read error may be involved. The chain recombines TRBV6-5 with TRBJ2-3; TRBD1 matches at 9 bases. Germline loops: CDR1 MNHEY, CDR2 SVGAGI. The CDR3 totals 16 residues. The CDR3 loop reads CAGSYSIMGQGFAQYF. The CDR3 region has the DNA TGTGCCGGCAGTTACTCGATAATGGGACAGGGTTTTGCGCAGTATTTT.

The chain employs TRBV13 and TRBJ2-2, with TRBD1 matching over 10 bases. The CDR3 runs to 16 residues. Germline CDR1 and CDR2: PRHDT and FYEKMQ (reference sequence). V shed 6 bases, J shed 1 base, and the junction held 5 bases outside the gene matches. CDR3 nucleotides: TGTGCCAGCAGACGGGACAGGGGCGAGAACACCGGGGAGCTGTTTTTT. Translated: CASRRDRGENTGELFF.

This sequence joins TRBV3-1 (or the pseudogene TRBV3-2) and TRBJ1-2; 8 nucleotides match TRBD1. The ends lost 3 bases at V and 7 bases at J; junction bases unmatched: 4. CDR3 length: 13 residues. The germline V gene encodes CDR1 LGHDT and CDR2 YNNKEL (reference sequence). CDR3 sequence (DNA): TGTGCCAGCAGCCAGACAGGGGTTGGTGGCTACACCTTC. Protein product: CASSQTGVGGYTF.

The J gene is TRBJ2-3, the V gene TRBV7-9, with 7 bases identical to TRBD2. With 2 bases clipped from V and 2 bases from J, the junction kept 10 bases outside the gene matches. Germline V CDR1 and CDR2: SEHNR, FQNEAQ (reference sequence). This CDR3 region has 17 residues. DNA for the CDR3: TGTGCCAGCAGCTTAAGTCCACAGCGGGGTTTCACAGATACGCAGTATTTT. Residues: CASSLSPQRGFTDTQYF.

This rearrangement joins TRBV7-9 to TRBJ2-3, with TRBD1 matching over 8 bases. The CDR3 is made up of 13 amino acids. V shed 2 bases, J shed 14 bases, and the junction held 9 bases outside the gene matches. CDR1 is SEHNR and CDR2 is FQNEAQ in the germline V gene (reference sequence). CDR3 DNA sequence: TGTGCCAGCAGCTTATTAAATGGACAGGGCGGGTATTTT. It encodes CASSLLNGQGGYF.

This sequence joins TRBV19 and TRBJ1-5, with 7 bases that match TRBD1. CDR1 LNHDA and CDR2 SQIVND come from the germline V gene (reference sequence). This CDR3 is built from 14 residues. Unmatched junction bases numbered 4, after V lost 8 bases and J lost 0 bases. The CDR3 DNA is TGTGCCAGTTCCAGACAGGGTAGCAATCAGCCCCAGCATTTT. This gives the protein CASSRQGSNQPQHF.

The chain joins TRBV28 to TRBJ1-1, with D unresolved. V was shortened by 4 bases and J by 0 bases, with 12 bases between the two germline ends. Germline V gene sequence: CDR1 MDHEN, CDR2 SYDVKM. The CDR3 is 15 residues long. CDR3 nucleotide sequence: TGTGCCAGCAGTTCCACAATGTCCATGAACACTGAAGCTTTCTTT. Translation gives CASSSTMSMNTEAFF.

This rearrangement joins TRBV10-3 to TRBJ2-7; TRBD1 agrees at 7 bases. Germline CDR1 is ENHRY and CDR2 is SYGVKD. Trimming took 3 bases from V and 2 from J; bases not matched to a gene: 4. This CDR3 has 14 amino acids. CDR3 in amino acids: CAISDRQGAYEQYF. The CDR3 DNA reads as TGTGCCATCAGTGATCGGCAGGGGGCCTACGAGCAGTACTTC.

The chain uses TRBV7-2 and TRBJ2-7, with no clear D. Germline V gene sequence: CDR1 SGHTA, CDR2 FQGNSA. Deletions cut 6 bases from V and 2 bases from J, with 8 bases between. The CDR3 sequence is 12 residues long. CDR3: CASSPVAYEQYF. CDR3 in DNA: TGTGCCAGCAGTCCCGTCGCCTACGAGCAGTACTTC.

This chain joins TRBV30 and TRBJ1-1, with 7 nucleotides matching TRBD1. CDR1 and CDR2 from the germline V gene are GTSNPN and SVGIG (reference sequence). Losses at the gene ends were 3 bases for V and 1 base for J; bases not matched to a gene: 5. The CDR3 sequence is 14 residues long. For the CDR3, the DNA is TGTGCCTGGAGCGCAGGGGGTGGGAACACTGAAGCTTTCTTT. Encoded protein: CAWSAGGGNTEAFF.

J is TRBJ2-3 and V is TRBV14, with TRBD2 identical over 13 bases. This CDR3 comprises 17 residues. Germline values: CDR1 SGHDN, CDR2 FVKESK. V shed 5 bases, J shed 2 bases, and the junction held 7 bases outside the gene matches. The CDR3 sequence is CASSALGTSGATDTQYF. CDR3 bases: TGTGCCAGCAGCGCCCTTGGGACTAGCGGGGCCACAGATACGCAGTATTTT.

The rearrangement uses TRBV5-1 and TRBJ2-4, with a possible D match to TRBD1 (7 bases). This CDR3 is 20 amino acids long. CDR1 and CDR2 (germline): SGHRS, YFSETQ. V lost 0 bases and J lost 0, with 22 bases in between. The CDR3 region is CASSLAGAGGSKVAKNIQYF. CDR3 nucleotide sequence: TGCGCCAGCAGCTTGGCCGGCGCAGGGGGGTCTAAGGTAGCCAAAAACATTCAGTACTTC. Full variable domain (missing parts from reference TRBV5-1 and TRBJ2-4): KAGVTQTPRYLIKTRGQQVTLSCSPISGHRSVSWYQQTPGQGLQFLFEYFSETQRNKGNFPGRFSGRQFSNSRSEMNVSTLELGDSALYLCASSLAGAGGSKVAKNIQYFGAGTRLSVL.

The genes are TRBV29-1 and TRBJ2-5; TRBD1 aligns across 8 bases. With 6 bases clipped from V and 6 bases from J, the junction kept 12 bases outside the gene matches. Germline CDR1 SQVTM, CDR2 ANQGSEA. The CDR3 totals 14 residues. CDR3 amino acids: CSVKGWTGQQTQYF. The CDR3 DNA follows: TGCAGCGTCAAGGGGTGGACAGGGCAACAGACCCAGTACTTC.

The chain has TRBV19 and TRBJ1-5; 8 bases agree with TRBD1. Germline V gene sequence: CDR1 LNHDA, CDR2 SQIVND (reference sequence). The CDR3 extends over 15 amino acids. After removal of 7 bases from V and 3 bases from J, the junction contained 8 bases not matched to a gene. CDR3 amino acids: CASIPTGVSNQPQHF. DNA for the CDR3: TGTGCCAGTATACCGACAGGGGTTTCCAATCAGCCCCAGCATTTT. Full variable domain (remainder filled in from reference TRBV19 and TRBJ1-5): DGGITQSPKYLFRKEGQNVTLSCEQNLNHDAMYWYRQDPGQGLRLIYYSQIVNDFQKGDIAEGYSVSREKKESFPLTVTSAQKNPTAFYLCASIPTGVSNQPQHFGDGTRLSIL.

This chain connects TRBV27 to TRBJ2-3; 7 bases map to TRBD2. V shed 2 bases and J 2 bases; nucleotides not matched to a gene: 10. Germline CDR1 and CDR2: MNHEY and SMNVEV (reference sequence). The CDR3 spans 17 residues. The CDR3 sequence is CASSLRDYRSLTDTQYF. In DNA form, the CDR3 reads TGTGCCAGCAGTTTAAGGGACTACAGATCCCTCACAGATACGCAGTATTTT.

This chain links TRBV30 with TRBJ2-2; D is ambiguous. Germline CDR1 GTSNPN, CDR2 SVGIG (reference sequence). The CDR3 has 16 amino acids. The V end lost 1 base, the J end lost 0 bases, and 12 bases lay between the germline ends. CDR3 region: CAWSEDSPANTGELFF. The DNA for the CDR3 is TGTGCCTGGAGTGAAGACTCTCCCGCGAACACCGGGGAGCTGTTTTTT.

This clone was seen a few times. The chain employs TRBV19 and TRBJ1-2; no firm D call. Deletions cut 7 bases from V and 8 bases from J, with 17 bases between. Germline CDR1 is LNHDA and CDR2 is SQIVND (reference sequence). CDR3 length: 13 residues. Written as DNA, the CDR3 is TGTGCCAGTAACATCGAGGATTCCGGAGGCTACACCTTC. It codes for CASNIEDSGGYTF.

J is TRBJ1-1 and V is TRBV9, with D maybe TRBD1 (5 bases). Germline V gene sequence: CDR1 SGDLS, CDR2 YYNGEE. The CDR3 loop spans 13 amino acids. Trimming pared 4 bases from V and 3 bases from J, leaving 10 bases between. The CDR3 is CASSPRTYTEAFF. The CDR3 DNA sequence: TGTGCCAGCAGCCCACGGACATACACTGAAGCTTTCTTT.

As DNA, the CDR3 is TGTGCCAGCAGCTCCCCTGCGAGGACTAGCGGTTCCTACGAGCAGTACTTC. Amino acids: CASSSPARTSGSYEQYF. The V and J genes are TRBV7-9 and TRBJ2-7; 10 nucleotides line up with TRBD2. This CDR3 has 17 amino acids. The V and J ends lost 4 bases and 1 base, in that order; junction bases with no gene match: 10. Per the germline V gene, CDR1 is SEHNR and CDR2 is FQNEAQ (reference sequence). Using reference TRBV7-9 and TRBJ2-7 for the parts outside the CDR3, the full variable domain is DTGVSQNPRHKITKRGQNVTFRCDPISEHNRLYWYRQTLGQGPEFLTYFQNEAQLEKSRLLSDRFSAERPKGSFSTLEIQRTEQGDSAMYLCASSSPARTSGSYEQYFGPGTRLTVT.

This clone was seen just once. This chain joins TRBV6-5 and TRBJ1-4, with D possibly being TRBD1 (5 bases). Trimming pared 8 bases from V and 3 bases from J, leaving 13 bases between. CDR1 MNHEY and CDR2 SVGAGI come from the germline V gene. The CDR3 consists of 14 residues. The CDR3 region is CASAWRGANEKLFF. CDR3 nucleotide sequence: TGTGCCAGCGCGTGGCGGGGGGCTAATGAAAAACTGTTTTTT.

The chain combines TRBV2 with TRBJ1-5; TRBD1 agrees at 12 bases. V shed 9 bases, J shed 6 bases, and the junction held 6 bases outside the gene matches. Germline lookup yields CDR1 SNHLY and CDR2 FYNNEI. The CDR3 length is 14 residues. The CDR3 sequence: CASDPGQGAQPQHF. The CDR3 DNA sequence: TGTGCCAGTGACCCGGGACAGGGGGCTCAGCCCCAGCATTTT.

This clone was seen more than once but under ten times. The chain is built from TRBV29-1 and TRBJ2-1; the D is unclear. This CDR3 is 12 amino acids long. Trimming removed 4 bases from V and 4 bases from J, with 8 bases in between. Germline V gene data show CDR1 as SQVTM and CDR2 as ANQGSEA. The chain's CDR3 is CSVVHSYNEQFF. The CDR3 nucleotides are TGCAGCGTTGTGCACAGTTACAATGAGCAGTTCTTC.

The CDR3 DNA reads as TGCGCCAGCAGCCTCGGACAGGGAGACACCATATATTTT. Amino acid sequence: CASSLGQGDTIYF. V gene TRBV5-1 combines with J gene TRBJ1-3, with 8 bases lining up with TRBD1. With 4 bases clipped from V and 8 bases from J, the junction kept 5 bases outside the gene matches. This CDR3 is built from 13 residues. Germline CDR1 SGHRS, CDR2 YFSETQ.

The chain combines TRBV24-1 with TRBJ2-5, with no clear D. The CDR3 runs to 14 residues. Germline V gene data show CDR1 as KGHDR and CDR2 as SFDVKD. V lost 1 base and J 7 bases, leaving 12 bases between the germline ends. CDR3 region: CATSDFLTPGTQYF. The CDR3 region has the DNA TGTGCCACCAGTGATTTTCTCACCCCCGGGACCCAGTACTTC.

The rearrangement uses TRBV10-3 and TRBJ1-2; D call uncertain. Germline lookup yields CDR1 ENHRY and CDR2 SYGVKD. The CDR3 has 13 amino acids. Trimming shortened V by 4 bases and J by 4 bases, and 10 bases separated the two germline ends. The CDR3 here is CAISGRSSYGYTF. CDR3 DNA sequence: TGTGCCATCAGTGGACGGAGTAGCTATGGCTACACCTTC.

The gene calls are TRBV7-9 and TRBJ1-6; 9 nucleotides align to TRBD1. The CDR3 sequence is 16 residues long. The V gene end was trimmed by 5 bases and the J gene end by 8 bases; junction bases not matched to a gene: 10. Germline CDR1 SEHNR, CDR2 FQNEAQ (reference sequence). The CDR3 protein is CASSATGGLVDSPLHF. The CDR3 DNA reads as TGTGCCAGCAGCGCCACAGGGGGCCTAGTGGATTCACCCCTCCACTTT.

This clone was counted only a few times. The chain uses TRBV9 and TRBJ1-4, with 7 positions matching TRBD1. CDR1 and CDR2 from the germline V gene are SGDLS and YYNGEE. This CDR3 spans 13 amino acids. The trim removed 7 bases at V and 10 bases at J, leaving 10 bases unmatched. CDR3 amino acids: CASSPANRGKLFF. For the CDR3, the DNA is TGTGCCAGCTCACCAGCAAACAGGGGAAAACTGTTTTTT.

The chain has TRBV7-2 and TRBJ1-2, with D perhaps matching TRBD1 (5 bases). Germline V gene lookup returns CDR1 SGHTA and CDR2 FQGNSA. The CDR3 runs to 14 residues. V lost 5 bases and J 4 bases, leaving 14 bases between the germline ends. As DNA, the CDR3 is TGTGCCAGCAGCGCCCGCCAGGGTTCCTATGGCTACACCTTC. Its protein product is CASSARQGSYGYTF.